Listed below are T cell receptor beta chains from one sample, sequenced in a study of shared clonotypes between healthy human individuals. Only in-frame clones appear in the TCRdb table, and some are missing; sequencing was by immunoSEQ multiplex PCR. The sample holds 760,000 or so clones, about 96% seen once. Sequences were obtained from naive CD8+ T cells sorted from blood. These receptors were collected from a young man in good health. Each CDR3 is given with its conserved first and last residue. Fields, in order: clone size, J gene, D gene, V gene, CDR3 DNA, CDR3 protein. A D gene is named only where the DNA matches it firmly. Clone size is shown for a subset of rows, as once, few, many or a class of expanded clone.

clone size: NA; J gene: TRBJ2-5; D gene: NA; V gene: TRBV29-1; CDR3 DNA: TGCAGCGTTGAGTATCGGATCCAAGAGACCCAGTACTTC; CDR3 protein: CSVEYRIQETQYF
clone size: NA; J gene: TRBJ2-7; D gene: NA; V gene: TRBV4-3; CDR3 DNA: TGCGCCAGCAGCCATGGCGTGGACTCCTACGAGCAGTACTTC; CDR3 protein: CASSHGVDSYEQYF
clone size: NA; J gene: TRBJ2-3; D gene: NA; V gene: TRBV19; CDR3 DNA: TGTGCCAGTAGTAGGGGCAGTTCTACAGATACGCAGTATTTT; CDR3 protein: CASSRGSSTDTQYF
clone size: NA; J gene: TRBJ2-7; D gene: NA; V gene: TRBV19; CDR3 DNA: TGTGCCAGTAGTATAGACGTCAGCGTGGGGATAGGATACGAGCAGTACTTC; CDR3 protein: CASSIDVSVGIGYEQYF
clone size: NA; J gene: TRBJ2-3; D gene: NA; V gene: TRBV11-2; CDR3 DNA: TGTGCCAGCAGCGACGGACAGTCCCCAGATACGCAGTATTTT; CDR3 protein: CASSDGQSPDTQYF
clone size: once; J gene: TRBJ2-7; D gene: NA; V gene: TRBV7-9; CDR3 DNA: TGTGCCAGCAGCTTAGACTGGCTCCCCTACGAGCAGTACTTC; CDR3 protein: CASSLDWLPYEQYF
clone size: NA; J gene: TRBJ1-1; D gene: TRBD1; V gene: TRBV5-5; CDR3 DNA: TGTGCCAGCAGCTTGGAGGGACAGGGGGTGTTCCCGAACACTGAAGCTTTCTTT; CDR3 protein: CASSLEGQGVFPNTEAFF
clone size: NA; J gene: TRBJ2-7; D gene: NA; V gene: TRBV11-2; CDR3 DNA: TGTGCCAGCAGCTCGGGCGGCCCCTACGAGCAGTACTTC; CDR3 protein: CASSSGGPYEQYF
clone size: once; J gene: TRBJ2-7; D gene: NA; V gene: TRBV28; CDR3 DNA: TGTGCCAGCAGTAGGGAGAGGGCCCTCTACGAGCAGTACTTC; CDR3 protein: CASSRERALYEQYF
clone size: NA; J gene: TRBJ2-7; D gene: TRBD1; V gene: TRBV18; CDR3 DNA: TGTGCCAGCTCACCCGAGGGACAGGGTCCCTACGAGCAGTACTTC; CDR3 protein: CASSPEGQGPYEQYF
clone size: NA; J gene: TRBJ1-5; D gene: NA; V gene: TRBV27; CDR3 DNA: TGTGCCAGCAGTAGCTCGGACAGCACTAATCAGCCCCAGCATTTT; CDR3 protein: CASSSSDSTNQPQHF
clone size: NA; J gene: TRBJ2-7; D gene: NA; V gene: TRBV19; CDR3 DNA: TGTGCCACCCAGAGGGGTTACGAGCAGTACTTC; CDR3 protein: CATQRGYEQYF
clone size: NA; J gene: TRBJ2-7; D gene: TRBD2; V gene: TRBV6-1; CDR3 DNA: TGTGCCAGCAGTGAAAGGGGGACTAGCGGGAGCTACGAGCAGTACTTC; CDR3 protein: CASSERGTSGSYEQYF
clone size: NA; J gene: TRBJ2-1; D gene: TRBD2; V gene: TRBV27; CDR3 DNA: TGTGCCAGCAGTCGGGGGACTAGCGGGAAGTACAATGAGCAGTTCTTC; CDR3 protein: CASSRGTSGKYNEQFF
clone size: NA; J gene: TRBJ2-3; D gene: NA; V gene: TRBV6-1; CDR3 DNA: TGTGCCAGCACCCCGGAGGGCCCGTGGGTGGATACGCAGTATTTT; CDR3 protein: CASTPEGPWVDTQYF
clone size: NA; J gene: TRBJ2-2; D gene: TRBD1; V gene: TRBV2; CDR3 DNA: TGTGCCAGCATACAGGGGGCCGGGGAGCTGTTTTTT; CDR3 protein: CASIQGAGELFF
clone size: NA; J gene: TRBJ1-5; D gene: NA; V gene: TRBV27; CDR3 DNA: TGTGCCAGCAGTTTATATTTCCTGGGGAATCAGCCCCAGCATTTT; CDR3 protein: CASSLYFLGNQPQHF
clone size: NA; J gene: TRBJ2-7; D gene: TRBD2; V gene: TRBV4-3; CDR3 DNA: TGCGCCAGCAGCCAACTAGCGGGAGGTAGTTACGAGCAGTACTTC; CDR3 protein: CASSQLAGGSYEQYF
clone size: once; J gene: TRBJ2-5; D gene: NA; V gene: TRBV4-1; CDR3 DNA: TGCGCCAGCAGCCAAGAAAGAACACCTGGGGGAGAGACCCAGTACTTC; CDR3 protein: CASSQERTPGGETQYF
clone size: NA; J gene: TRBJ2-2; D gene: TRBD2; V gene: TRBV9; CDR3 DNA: TGTGCCAGCAGCGCTCCGGGGGGGCCCGGGGAGCTGTTTTTT; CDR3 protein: CASSAPGGPGELFF
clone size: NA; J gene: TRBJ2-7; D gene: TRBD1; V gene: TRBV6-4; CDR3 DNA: TGTGCCAGCAGTGACCCGACCGGGACAGGGGGTACAGTGCGGGAGTTGGTGCAGTACTTC; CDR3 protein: CASSDPTGTGGTVRELVQYF
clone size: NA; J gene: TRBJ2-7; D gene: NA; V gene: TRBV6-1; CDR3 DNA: TGTGCCAGCACCGCTCCAAATACCTACGAGCAGTACTTC; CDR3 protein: CASTAPNTYEQYF
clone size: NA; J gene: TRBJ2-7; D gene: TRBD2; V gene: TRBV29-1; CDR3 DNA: TGCAGCGTTGTCGGGAGGGGGGCCTACGAGCAGTACTTC; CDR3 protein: CSVVGRGAYEQYF
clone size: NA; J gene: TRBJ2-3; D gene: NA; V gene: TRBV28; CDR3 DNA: TGTGCCAGCAGTTTATATGGGGGTTTCGCAGATACGCAGTATTTT; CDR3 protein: CASSLYGGFADTQYF
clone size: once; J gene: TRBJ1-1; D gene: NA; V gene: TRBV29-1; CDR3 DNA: TGCAGCGTTGTATTAGGGGGAGAAGCTTTCTTT; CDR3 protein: CSVVLGGEAFF
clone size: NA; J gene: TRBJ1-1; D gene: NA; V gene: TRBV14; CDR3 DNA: TGTGCCAGCAGCCCGACCGTGGGACTGGACACTGAAGCTTTCTTT; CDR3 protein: CASSPTVGLDTEAFF
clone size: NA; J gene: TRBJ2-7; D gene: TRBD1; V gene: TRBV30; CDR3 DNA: TGTGCCTGGGAGGACAGGAGCTCCTACGAGCAGTACTTC; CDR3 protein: CAWEDRSSYEQYF
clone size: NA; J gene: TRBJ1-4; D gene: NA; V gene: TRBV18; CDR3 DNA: TGTGCCAGCTCACCACTAGAATTGGTAGGAGATGAAAAACTGTTTTTT; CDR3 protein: CASSPLELVGDEKLFF
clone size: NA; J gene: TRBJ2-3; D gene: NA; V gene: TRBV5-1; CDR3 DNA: TGCGCCAGCAGCTCCCGAGGCACAGATACGCAGTATTTT; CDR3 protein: CASSSRGTDTQYF
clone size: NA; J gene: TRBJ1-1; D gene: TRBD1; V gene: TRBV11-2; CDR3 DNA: TGTGCCAGCAGCCCGACAGGGGGTATCACTGAAGCTTTCTTT; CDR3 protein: CASSPTGGITEAFF
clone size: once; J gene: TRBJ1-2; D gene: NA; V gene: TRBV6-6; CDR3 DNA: TGTGCCAGCAGTTGGAACAGGGTACCCCTTGGAGATGGCTACACCTTC; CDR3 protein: CASSWNRVPLGDGYTF
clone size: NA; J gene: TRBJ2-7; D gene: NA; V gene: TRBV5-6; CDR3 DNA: TGTGCCAGCAGCTCAAATCTCGGACAGCCATCCTACGAGCAGTACTTC; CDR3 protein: CASSSNLGQPSYEQYF
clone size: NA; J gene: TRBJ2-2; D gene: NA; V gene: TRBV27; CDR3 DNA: TGTGCCAGCAGTCCCAAGTACACCGGGGAGCTGTTTTTT; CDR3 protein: CASSPKYTGELFF
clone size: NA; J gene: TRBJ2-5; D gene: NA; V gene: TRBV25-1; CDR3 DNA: TGTGCCAGCAGCGAATCTTTACTAGGAAATTTCGAGACCCAGTACTTC; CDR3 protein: CASSESLLGNFETQYF